One sample yielded the 15 T cell receptor beta chains listed below, sequenced in a study of human T cells and chemical hapten exposure. TCRdb reprocessed the RACE reads via MiXCR and lists one record per CDR3 protein. Here the sample spans around 380,000 distinct CDR3 sequences, roughly 5% being singletons. Time point of the sample: patch test 1, 2 weeks after DPC sensitization. The treatment is: therapeutic diphenylcyclopropenone sensitization with weekly scalp DPC. The starting material was whole blood, obtained in connection with sensitization to the hapten diphenylcyclopropenone (DPC). All receptors come from a woman between 50 and 59 years old with alopecia areata. Some clones in this sample may be carry-over from other donors' samples.

J is TRBJ2-2 and V is TRBV6-2 or TRBV6-3; 11 bases align to TRBD2. This CDR3 is built from 15 residues. Germline CDR1 reads MNHEY; CDR2 reads SVGEGT. Trimming cost V 6 bases and J 6 bases; bases outside gene matches: 6. CDR3 nucleotide sequence: TGTGCCAGCAGAATAGCGGGAGGGCCATCCGGGGAGCTGTTTTTT. Its translation: CASRIAGGPSGELFF.

The chain couples TRBV27 to TRBJ2-4; D is unclear. Germline CDR1 reads MNHEY; CDR2 reads SMNVEV (reference sequence). The CDR3 consists of 13 residues. V shed 6 bases and J shed 0 bases, with 6 bases lying between them. The CDR3 here is CASSAQAKNIQYF. The CDR3 DNA reads as TGTGCCAGCAGCGCCCAAGCCAAAAACATTCAGTACTTC.

This clonotype has more than one count but fewer than ten. The chain carries TRBV25-1 and TRBJ2-7; perhaps TRBD2 as D (6 bases). The ends were cut back, 1 base at V and 6 bases at J, with 16 bases in the middle. This CDR3 contains 15 residues. Germline V gene sequence: CDR1 MGHDK, CDR2 SYGVNS. CDR3: CASSEWGGLGPEQYF. As DNA, the CDR3 is TGTGCCAGCAGTGAATGGGGAGGATTGGGTCCCGAGCAGTACTTC.

In its sample, this clonotype was seen many times. In DNA, the CDR3 is TGTGCCAGCAGTTACCTGGACAGGCCTAACTATGGCTACACCTTC. This codes for CASSYLDRPNYGYTF. The V and J genes are TRBV6-5 and TRBJ1-2, with TRBD1 identical over 7 bases. The trim removed 2 bases at V and 0 bases at J, leaving 3 bases unmatched. Germline V gene data show CDR1 as MNHEY and CDR2 as SVGAGI. The CDR3 loop spans 15 amino acids.

This clonotype was detected ten times or more. The chain couples TRBV3-1 to TRBJ2-2; D perhaps matches TRBD1 (6 bases). V was pared by 2 bases and J by 3 bases, with 13 bases between. Per the germline V gene, CDR1 is LGHDT and CDR2 is YNNKEL (reference sequence). CDR3 length equals 16 residues. CDR3 region: CASSQRTQGYTGELFF. The CDR3 coding sequence is TGTGCCAGCAGCCAAAGGACGCAGGGGTACACCGGGGAGCTGTTTTTT.

The sample holds many counts of this clonotype. The gene calls are TRBV7-6 and TRBJ2-7, with D maybe TRBD2 (6 bases). Germline lookup yields CDR1 SGHVS and CDR2 FNYEAQ. The CDR3 covers 11 residues. Trimming took off 5 bases at V and 7 bases at J, with 9 bases between the two ends. CDR3 amino acids: CASSAGTEQYF. In DNA form, the CDR3 reads TGTGCCAGCAGCGCAGGGACTGAGCAGTACTTC.

This clonotype was picked up a small number of times. The chain joins TRBV7-9 to TRBJ2-3; 7 nucleotides line up with TRBD1. The CDR3 consists of 16 residues. V gave up 5 bases and J gave up 0 bases; unmatched junction bases: 8. From germline, CDR1 is SEHNR and CDR2 FQNEAQ (reference sequence). In DNA, the CDR3 is TGTGCCAGCAGCACCGGGACAGCCCCTAGCACAGATACGCAGTATTTT. Encoded protein: CASSTGTAPSTDTQYF.

The chain employs TRBV20-1 and TRBJ2-7, with 14 bases identical to TRBD2. V dropped 0 bases and J dropped 4; count of bases not matched to a gene: 8. Germline values: CDR1 DFQATT, CDR2 SNEGSKA (reference sequence). The CDR3 length is 17 residues. The CDR3 sequence is CSARDFGTSGSVYEQYF. In DNA, the CDR3 is TGCAGTGCTAGAGACTTTGGGACTAGCGGGAGTGTATACGAGCAGTACTTC.

This clonotype was recorded many times. The rearrangement joins TRBV20-1 to TRBJ2-7, with 10 bases lining up with TRBD2. The V and J ends lost 7 bases and 3 bases, in that order; junction bases with no gene match: 9. CDR3 length equals 14 residues. Germline V gives CDR1 DFQATT, CDR2 SNEGSKA (reference sequence). As DNA, the CDR3 is TGCAGTGGTCACTACAGCGGGAGGGGCTACGAGCAGTACTTC. This translates into CSGHYSGRGYEQYF.

This clonotype was picked up many times. The chain uses TRBV6-5 and TRBJ1-1; D perhaps matches TRBD1 (5 bases). V lost 0 bases and J 3 bases, leaving 14 bases between the germline ends. The CDR3 has 16 residues. In germline, CDR1 is MNHEY, CDR2 SVGAGI. DNA of the CDR3: TGTGCCAGCAGTTACTCGATTCAGGGAGGGTACACTGAAGCTTTCTTT. It translates to CASSYSIQGGYTEAFF.

This clonotype was recorded at least ten times. The rearrangement uses TRBV4-1 and TRBJ1-1, with D maybe TRBD1 (6 bases). This CDR3 spans 16 amino acids. Looked up from germline, CDR1 is MGHRA and CDR2 is YSYEKL. V was trimmed by 4 bases and J by 2 bases, leaving 17 bases between them. The CDR3 loop reads CASSRSTGLTNTEAFF. The CDR3, as DNA: TGCGCCAGCAGCCGGTCTACAGGGTTAACTAACACTGAAGCTTTCTTT.

This clonotype was seen many times. This chain connects TRBV27 to TRBJ2-1; D unclear. Germline loops: CDR1 MNHEY, CDR2 SMNVEV (reference sequence). Trimming shortened V by 0 bases and J by 5 bases, and 11 bases separated the two germline ends. The CDR3 covers 15 residues. CDR3 nucleotide sequence: TGTGCCAGCAGTTTATCGCCGACTGGTAACAATGAGCAGTTCTTC. Protein: CASSLSPTGNNEQFF.

In this sample, this clonotype turned up a few times. The rearrangement joins TRBV27 to TRBJ1-1, with TRBD1 identical over 10 bases. The CDR3 is 16 residues long. The V and J ends lost 3 bases and 3 bases, in that order; junction bases with no gene match: 7. Looked up from germline, CDR1 is MNHEY and CDR2 is SMNVEV (reference sequence). The CDR3 region is CASSFDRGRVYTEAFF. CDR3 in DNA: TGTGCCAGCAGTTTCGACAGGGGGCGCGTGTACACTGAAGCTTTCTTT.

The chain combines TRBV30 with TRBJ1-6; 10 bases fit TRBD1. The CDR3 is 17 residues long. The germline V gene has CDR1 GTSNPN and CDR2 SVGIG (reference sequence). Trimming cost V 3 bases and J 10 bases; bases outside gene matches: 15. CDR3 residues: CAWRQPGQGRIYSPLHF. In DNA, the CDR3 is TGTGCCTGGAGGCAACCGGGACAGGGGAGGATATACTCACCCCTCCACTTT.

Comment on this clonotype: A single base separates this from a much larger clone, so it may be a read error. This chain joins TRBV20-1 and TRBJ2-2, with 10 bases aligning to TRBD2. This CDR3 is built from 15 residues. Germline V gene sequence: CDR1 DFQATT, CDR2 SNEGSKA (reference sequence). CDR3 nucleotides: TGCGGTGCTAGCGGGGGAGGTTTGGGCACCGGGGAGCTGTTTTTT. Translated: CGASGGGLGTGELFF.